A selection of T cell receptor beta chains follows, all from one sample in a study of cytomegalovirus exposure and HLA in healthy donors. Clones were sequenced by immunoSEQ multiplex PCR, and TCRdb holds only the in-frame ones, with some missing. The sample shows about 100,000 clones, about four fifths of them seen only once. Sequences were obtained from PBMCs. The receptors shown here come from a woman between 40 and 55 years old in good health and CMV-seronegative. Each CDR3 is given without its conserved first and last residue. The D gene is left open where the match is weak. Not every row has a clone size; where given, it reads once, few, many or a size class.

D gene: TRBD1
clone size: NA
V gene: TRBV7-9
CDR3 length: 13
J gene: TRBJ2-1
CDR3 protein: ASSLAGQGRNEQF

D gene: NA
clone size: NA
V gene: TRBV18
CDR3 length: 12
J gene: TRBJ2-7
CDR3 protein: ASSPTTGRYEQY

D gene: TRBD1
clone size: NA
V gene: TRBV14
CDR3 length: 12
J gene: TRBJ1-2
CDR3 protein: ASSQPGQGFGYT

D gene: TRBD1
clone size: few
V gene: TRBV6-1
CDR3 length: 11
J gene: TRBJ2-7
CDR3 protein: ASSQGQGVEQY

D gene: NA
clone size: NA
V gene: TRBV28
CDR3 length: 12
J gene: TRBJ2-6
CDR3 protein: ASSPHSGANVLT

D gene: NA
clone size: NA
V gene: TRBV9
CDR3 length: 14
J gene: TRBJ1-1
CDR3 protein: ASSVDFDSLNTEAF

D gene: TRBD2
clone size: few
V gene: TRBV4-3
CDR3 length: 13
J gene: TRBJ2-7
CDR3 protein: ASSQDLAGGYEQY

D gene: NA
clone size: NA
V gene: TRBV9
CDR3 length: 12
J gene: TRBJ2-1
CDR3 protein: ASSVGTRINEQF

D gene: TRBD2
clone size: NA
V gene: TRBV5-4
CDR3 length: 14
J gene: TRBJ2-1
CDR3 protein: ASSAGTSGGASEQF

D gene: NA
clone size: few
V gene: TRBV4-3
CDR3 length: 14
J gene: TRBJ1-6
CDR3 protein: ASSQEAAGGRSPLH

D gene: TRBD1
clone size: NA
V gene: TRBV5-1
CDR3 length: 15
J gene: TRBJ2-4
CDR3 protein: ASSADRVGIAKNIQY

D gene: NA
clone size: NA
V gene: TRBV7-9
CDR3 length: 12
J gene: TRBJ1-1
CDR3 protein: ASSLQGMNTEAF

D gene: TRBD1
clone size: NA
V gene: TRBV6-6
CDR3 length: 13
J gene: TRBJ1-6
CDR3 protein: ASSSGDSQNSPLH

D gene: TRBD1
clone size: NA
V gene: TRBV28
CDR3 length: 12
J gene: TRBJ2-2
CDR3 protein: AGNTGDRTGELF

D gene: NA
clone size: NA
V gene: TRBV9
CDR3 length: 14
J gene: TRBJ2-2
CDR3 protein: ASSVGSIANTGELF

D gene: NA
clone size: few
V gene: TRBV6-1
CDR3 length: 15
J gene: TRBJ2-7
CDR3 protein: ASSEAARDLRPYEQY

D gene: NA
clone size: NA
V gene: TRBV7-3
CDR3 length: 12
J gene: TRBJ2-5
CDR3 protein: ASSSGGLQETQY

D gene: TRBD2
clone size: few
V gene: TRBV7-6
CDR3 length: 13
J gene: TRBJ2-3
CDR3 protein: ASSLGSGGTDTQY

D gene: NA
clone size: NA
V gene: TRBV7-9
CDR3 length: 13
J gene: TRBJ2-5
CDR3 protein: ASSLAGGIQETQY

D gene: TRBD1
clone size: NA
V gene: TRBV9
CDR3 length: 14
J gene: TRBJ1-1
CDR3 protein: ASSVVQGGINTEAF

D gene: NA
clone size: once
V gene: TRBV28
CDR3 length: 14
J gene: TRBJ1-3
CDR3 protein: ASSLSGGYSGNTIY

D gene: TRBD2
clone size: few
V gene: TRBV6-1
CDR3 length: 14
J gene: TRBJ2-1
CDR3 protein: ASSARLAGGLNEQF

D gene: TRBD1
clone size: few
V gene: TRBV7-9
CDR3 length: 9
J gene: TRBJ2-7
CDR3 protein: ASSTGGRQY

D gene: NA
clone size: NA
V gene: TRBV7-8
CDR3 length: 13
J gene: TRBJ2-3
CDR3 protein: ASSRRAGNGDTQY

D gene: NA
clone size: once
V gene: TRBV30
CDR3 length: 11
J gene: TRBJ2-5
CDR3 protein: AWSVLGAETQY

D gene: TRBD1
clone size: once
V gene: TRBV28
CDR3 length: 12
J gene: TRBJ1-5
CDR3 protein: ASSPGTGHQPQH

D gene: TRBD2
clone size: NA
V gene: TRBV2
CDR3 length: 14
J gene: TRBJ2-2
CDR3 protein: ASSFSGGPNTGELF